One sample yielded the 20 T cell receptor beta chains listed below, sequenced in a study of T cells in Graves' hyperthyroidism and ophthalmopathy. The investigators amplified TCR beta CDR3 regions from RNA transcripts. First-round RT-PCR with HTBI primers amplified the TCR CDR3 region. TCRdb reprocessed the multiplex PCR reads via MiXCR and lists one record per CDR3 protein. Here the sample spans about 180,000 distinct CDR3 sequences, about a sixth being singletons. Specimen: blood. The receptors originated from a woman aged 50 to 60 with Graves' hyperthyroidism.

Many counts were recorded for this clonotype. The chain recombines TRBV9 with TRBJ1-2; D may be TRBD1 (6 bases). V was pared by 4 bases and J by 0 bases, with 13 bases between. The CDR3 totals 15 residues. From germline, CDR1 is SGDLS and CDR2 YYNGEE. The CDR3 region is CASSLGGVPNYGYTF. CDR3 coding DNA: TGTGCCAGCAGCCTAGGGGGGGTACCTAACTATGGCTACACCTTC.

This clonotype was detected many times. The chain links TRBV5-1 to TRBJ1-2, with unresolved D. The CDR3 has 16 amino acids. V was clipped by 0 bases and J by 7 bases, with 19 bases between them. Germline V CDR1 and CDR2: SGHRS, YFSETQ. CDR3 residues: CASSLDGSGRFGGYTF. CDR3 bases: TGCGCCAGCAGCTTGGACGGGTCCGGGAGGTTCGGTGGCTACACCTTC. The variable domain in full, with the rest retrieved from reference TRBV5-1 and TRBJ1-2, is KAGVTQTPRYLIKTRGQQVTLSCSPISGHRSVSWYQQTPGQGLQFLFEYFSETQRNKGNFPGRFSGRQFSNSRSEMNVSTLELGDSALYLCASSLDGSGRFGGYTFGSGTRLTVV.

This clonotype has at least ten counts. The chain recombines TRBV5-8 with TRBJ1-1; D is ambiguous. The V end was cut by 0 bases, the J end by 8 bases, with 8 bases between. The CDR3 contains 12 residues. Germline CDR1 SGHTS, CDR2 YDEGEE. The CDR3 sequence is CASSLAAGEAFF. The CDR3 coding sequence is TGTGCCAGCAGCTTGGCTGCGGGAGAAGCTTTCTTT.

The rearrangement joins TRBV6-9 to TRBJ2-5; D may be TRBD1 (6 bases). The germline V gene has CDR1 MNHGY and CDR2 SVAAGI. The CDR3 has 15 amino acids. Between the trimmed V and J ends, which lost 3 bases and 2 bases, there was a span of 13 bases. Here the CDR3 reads CASSYPRGAQETQYF. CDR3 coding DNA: TGTGCCAGCAGTTACCCCAGGGGAGCTCAAGAGACCCAGTACTTC.

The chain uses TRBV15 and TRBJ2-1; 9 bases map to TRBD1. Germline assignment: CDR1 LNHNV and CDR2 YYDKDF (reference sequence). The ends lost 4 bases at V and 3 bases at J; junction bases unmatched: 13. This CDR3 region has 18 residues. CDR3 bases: TGTGCCACCAGCACCCTTACAGGGGGCCCACCCTACTACAATGAGCAGTTCTTC. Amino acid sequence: CATSTLTGGPPYYNEQFF.

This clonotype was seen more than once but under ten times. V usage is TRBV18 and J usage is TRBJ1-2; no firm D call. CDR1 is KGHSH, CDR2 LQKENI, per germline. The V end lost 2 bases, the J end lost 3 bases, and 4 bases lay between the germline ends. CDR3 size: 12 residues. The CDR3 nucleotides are TGTGCCAGCTCACCAAACGACTATGGCTACACCTTC. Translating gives CASSPNDYGYTF.

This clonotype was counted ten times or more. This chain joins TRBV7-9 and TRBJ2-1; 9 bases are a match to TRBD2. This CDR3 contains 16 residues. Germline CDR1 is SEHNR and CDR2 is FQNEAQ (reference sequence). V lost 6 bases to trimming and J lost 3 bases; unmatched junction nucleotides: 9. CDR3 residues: CASSPNSGGSYNEQFF. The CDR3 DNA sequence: TGTGCCAGCAGTCCCAATAGCGGGGGAAGCTACAATGAGCAGTTCTTC.

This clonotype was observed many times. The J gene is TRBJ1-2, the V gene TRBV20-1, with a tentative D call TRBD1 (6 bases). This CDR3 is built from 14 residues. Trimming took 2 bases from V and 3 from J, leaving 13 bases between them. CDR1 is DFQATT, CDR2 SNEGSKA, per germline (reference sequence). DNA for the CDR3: TGCAGTGCTAGACTCCGACAGGCCGACTATGGCTACACCTTC. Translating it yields CSARLRQADYGYTF.

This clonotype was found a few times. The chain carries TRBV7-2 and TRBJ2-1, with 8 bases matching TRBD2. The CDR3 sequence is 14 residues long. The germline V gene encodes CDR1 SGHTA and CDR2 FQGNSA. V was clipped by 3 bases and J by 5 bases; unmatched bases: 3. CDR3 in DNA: TGTGCCAGCAGCTTTGAGCGGGAGAACAATGAGCAGTTCTTC. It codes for CASSFERENNEQFF. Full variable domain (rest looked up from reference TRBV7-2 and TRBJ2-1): GAGVSQSPSNKVTEKGKDVELRCDPISGHTALYWYRQSLGQGLEFLIYFQGNSAPDKSGLPSDRFSAERTGGSVSTLTIQRTQQEDSAVYLCASSFERENNEQFFGPGTRLTVL.

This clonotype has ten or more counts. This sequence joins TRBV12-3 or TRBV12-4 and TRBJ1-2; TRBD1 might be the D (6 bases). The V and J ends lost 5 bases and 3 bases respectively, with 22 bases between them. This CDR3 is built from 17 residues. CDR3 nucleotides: TGTGCCAGCAGTCCTGTCCGTGAGGGGGTGTATGACTATGGCTACACCTTC. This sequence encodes CASSPVREGVYDYGYTF.

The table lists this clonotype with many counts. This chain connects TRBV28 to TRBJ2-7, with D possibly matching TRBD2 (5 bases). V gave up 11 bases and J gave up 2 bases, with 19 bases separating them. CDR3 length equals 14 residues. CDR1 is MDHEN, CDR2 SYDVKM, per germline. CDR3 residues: CAGSVASPPYEQYF. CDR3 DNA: TGTGCCGGGAGCGTCGCTAGTCCACCCTACGAGCAGTACTTC.

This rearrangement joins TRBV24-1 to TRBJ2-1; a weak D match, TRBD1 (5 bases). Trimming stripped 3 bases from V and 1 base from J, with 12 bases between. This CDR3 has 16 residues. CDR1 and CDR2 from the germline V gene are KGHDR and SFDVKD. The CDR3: CATSDLGAGSYNEQFF. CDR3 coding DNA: TGTGCCACCAGTGATCTTGGGGCAGGGTCCTACAATGAGCAGTTCTTC.

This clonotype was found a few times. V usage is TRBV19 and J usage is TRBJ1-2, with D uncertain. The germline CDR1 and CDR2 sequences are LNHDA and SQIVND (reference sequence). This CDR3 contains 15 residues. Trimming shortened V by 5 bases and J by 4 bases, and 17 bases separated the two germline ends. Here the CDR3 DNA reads TGTGCCAGTAGTCCGGTCTGGGAAGGTAGCTATGGCTACACCTTC. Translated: CASSPVWEGSYGYTF.

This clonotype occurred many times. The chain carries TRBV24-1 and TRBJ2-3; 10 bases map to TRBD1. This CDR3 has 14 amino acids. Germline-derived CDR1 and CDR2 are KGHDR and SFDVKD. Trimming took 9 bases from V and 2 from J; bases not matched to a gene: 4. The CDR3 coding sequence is TGTGCCACCGGCGGGACAGGGGCCACAGATACGCAGTATTTT. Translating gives CATGGTGATDTQYF.

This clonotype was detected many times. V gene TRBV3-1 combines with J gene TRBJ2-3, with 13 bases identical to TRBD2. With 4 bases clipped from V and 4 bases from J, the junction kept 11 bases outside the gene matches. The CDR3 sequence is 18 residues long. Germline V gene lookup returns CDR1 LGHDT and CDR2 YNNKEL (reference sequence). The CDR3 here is CASSLGGTSGGAADTQYF. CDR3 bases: TGTGCCAGCAGCCTAGGGGGTACTAGCGGGGGGGCCGCAGATACGCAGTATTTT.

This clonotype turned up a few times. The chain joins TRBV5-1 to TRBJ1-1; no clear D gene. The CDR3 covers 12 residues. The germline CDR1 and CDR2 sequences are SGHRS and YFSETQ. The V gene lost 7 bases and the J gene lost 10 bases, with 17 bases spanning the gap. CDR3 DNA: TGCGCCAGCGGCGGAGCTTCCCCGGGAGCTTTCTTT. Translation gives CASGGASPGAFF.

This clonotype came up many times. The CDR3 DNA follows: TGTGCCAGCAGCCCGGTCAGGGACAGGGGCTATGGCTACACCTTC. Residues: CASSPVRDRGYGYTF. The chain combines TRBV3-1 with TRBJ1-2; 10 bases are shared with TRBD1. The length of the CDR3 is 15 residues. Trimming at V came to 4 bases and at J to 4 bases, leaving 6 bases not matched to a gene. Per the germline V gene, CDR1 is LGHDT and CDR2 is YNNKEL (reference sequence).

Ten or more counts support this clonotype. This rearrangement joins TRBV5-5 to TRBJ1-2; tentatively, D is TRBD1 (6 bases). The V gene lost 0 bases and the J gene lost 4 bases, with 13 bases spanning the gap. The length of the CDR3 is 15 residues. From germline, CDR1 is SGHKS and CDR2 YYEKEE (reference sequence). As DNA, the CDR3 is TGTGCCAGCAGCTTGGAGGTCAGGGGTGGCTATGGCTACACCTTC. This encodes CASSLEVRGGYGYTF.

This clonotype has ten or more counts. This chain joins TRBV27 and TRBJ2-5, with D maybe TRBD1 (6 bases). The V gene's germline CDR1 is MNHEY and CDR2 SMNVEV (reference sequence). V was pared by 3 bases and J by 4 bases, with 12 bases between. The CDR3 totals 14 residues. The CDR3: CASSFAGEGETQYF. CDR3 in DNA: TGTGCCAGCAGTTTTGCAGGGGAAGGAGAGACCCAGTACTTC.

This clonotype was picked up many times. This chain's CDR3 is CASSSGLAGAISTDTQYF. DNA for the CDR3: TGTGCCAGCAGCTCCGGACTAGCGGGGGCCATTAGCACAGATACGCAGTATTTT. The chain carries TRBV7-9 and TRBJ2-3; 13 bases agree with TRBD2. The CDR3 sequence is 18 residues long. V shed 4 bases, J shed 0 bases, and the junction held 7 bases outside the gene matches. The V gene's germline CDR1 is SEHNR and CDR2 FQNEAQ (reference sequence).